One and the same sample provided the 15 T cell receptor beta chains below, sequenced in a study of blood T cell repertoires in COVID-19 (dated by TCRdb to about 2020). To prepare the library, the immunoSEQ multiplex PCR assay was applied. TCRdb took this table from immuneACCESS and kept in-frame rearrangements with V and J called. Such tables lack part of the clones; where checked against another copy, unresolved V genes explain under half of the gap, and the rest is unexplained. Recorded for this sample are around 150,000 clones; around 80% of them occurred a single time. The ten largest clonotypes hold roughly 9% of the sample. Sequencing was carried out using peripheral blood. These receptors were collected from an elderly woman with active or convalescent COVID-19.

V usage is TRBV29-1 and J usage is TRBJ2-6; D uncertain. V was cut by 5 bases and J by 0 bases, with 5 bases left in between. Germline CDR1 SQVTM, CDR2 ANQGSEA. This CDR3 has 13 amino acids. The CDR3 bases are TGCAGCGTTTTAGACTCTGGGGCCAACGTCCTGACTTTC. It codes for CSVLDSGANVLTF. The full variable domain, completed using reference TRBV29-1 and TRBJ2-6, is SAVISQKPSRDICQRGTSLTIQCQVDSQVTMMFWYRQQPGQSLTLIATANQGSEATYESGFVIDKFPISRPNLTFSTLTVSNMSPEDSSIYLCSVLDSGANVLTFGAGSRLTVL.

The CDR3 sequence is CAISEGTGGTEAFF. For the CDR3, the DNA is TGTGCCATCAGTGAAGGGACAGGGGGCACTGAAGCTTTCTTT. The genes are TRBV10-3 and TRBJ1-1; 11 bases match TRBD1. CDR1 and CDR2 from the germline V gene are ENHRY and SYGVKD. With 3 bases clipped from V and 4 bases from J, the junction kept 1 base outside the gene matches. CDR3 size: 14 residues.

The J gene is TRBJ2-2, the V gene TRBV10-1, with D possibly being TRBD1 (5 bases). Trimming pared 5 bases from V and 0 bases from J, leaving 10 bases between. CDR3 length equals 15 residues. Looked up from germline, CDR1 is WNHNN and CDR2 is SYGVQD (reference sequence). CDR3 loop: CASSPGHPNTGELFF. The CDR3 DNA follows: TGCGCCAGCAGTCCAGGGCACCCGAACACCGGGGAGCTGTTTTTT.

This clone was seen a few times. This rearrangement joins TRBV5-1 to TRBJ2-7, with 8 positions matching TRBD2. The V segment lost 5 bases and the J segment 5 bases; nucleotides outside the gene matches: 6. This CDR3 has 13 residues. The germline V gene encodes CDR1 SGHRS and CDR2 YFSETQ. The CDR3: CASRAGLENEQYF. CDR3 DNA: TGCGCCAGCAGGGCGGGACTAGAAAACGAGCAGTACTTC.

The genes are TRBV30 and TRBJ2-1; 9 positions match TRBD2. The V segment lost 1 base and the J segment 7 bases; nucleotides outside the gene matches: 5. The CDR3 has 14 amino acids. CDR1 is GTSNPN and CDR2 is SVGIG in the germline V gene (reference sequence). CDR3 nucleotides: TGTGCCTGGAGTGATTCAGCGGGGGGAAATGAGCAGTTCTTC. Residues: CAWSDSAGGNEQFF.

This clone was seen once. V gene TRBV27 combines with J gene TRBJ1-1; maybe TRBD1 (6 bases). Germline CDR1 reads MNHEY; CDR2 reads SMNVEV (reference sequence). The V end lost 7 bases, the J end lost 0 bases, and 18 bases lay between the germline ends. This CDR3 has 16 amino acids. Written as DNA, the CDR3 is TGTGCCAGCAAACGCGGGGGACAAGGCGTGAACACTGAAGCTTTCTTT. Its protein product is CASKRGGQGVNTEAFF.

The sample holds a few counts of this clone. The chain employs TRBV19 and TRBJ1-2; 7 nucleotides match TRBD1. CDR1 and CDR2 (germline): LNHDA, SQIVND (reference sequence). J lost 6 bases, V lost 9 bases, and 13 bases had no gene match. CDR3 length: 14 residues. This CDR3 reads CARTDRVRGDGYTF. The CDR3 DNA sequence: TGTGCCAGGACCGACAGGGTAAGGGGGGATGGCTACACCTTC.

This chain uses TRBV7-6 with TRBJ2-1; TRBD1 matches 10 bases. Germline values: CDR1 SGHVS, CDR2 FNYEAQ. The ends lost 4 bases at V and 2 bases at J; junction bases unmatched: 5. The CDR3 runs to 16 residues. This CDR3 is CASSSGQGVAYNEQFF. The CDR3 bases are TGTGCCAGCAGCTCTGGACAGGGGGTCGCCTACAATGAGCAGTTCTTC.

V is TRBV19 and J is TRBJ1-6; TRBD1 might be the D (6 bases). Trimming shortened V by 8 bases and J by 6 bases, and 11 bases separated the two germline ends. Germline V gene lookup returns CDR1 LNHDA and CDR2 SQIVND (reference sequence). This CDR3 comprises 13 residues. Written as DNA, the CDR3 is TGTGCCAGTCGACAGGAATTTAATTCACCCCTCCACTTT. Translation gives CASRQEFNSPLHF. Using reference TRBV19 and TRBJ1-6 for the parts outside the CDR3, the full variable domain is DGGITQSPKYLFRKEGQNVTLSCEQNLNHDAMYWYRQDPGQGLRLIYYSQIVNDFQKGDIAEGYSVSREKKESFPLTVTSAQKNPTAFYLCASRQEFNSPLHFGNGTRLTVT.

The chain's CDR3 is CASSSISSGYTF. The CDR3 DNA reads TGTGCCAGCAGCTCTATATCGTCAGGCTACACCTTC. This chain joins TRBV7-2 and TRBJ1-2; D is uncertain. V shed 4 bases and J shed 8 bases, with 11 bases lying between them. The CDR3 runs to 12 residues. Germline assignment: CDR1 SGHTA and CDR2 FQGNSA.

The V call is TRBV7-2, the J call TRBJ1-2; 9 bases are a match to TRBD1. Trimming at V came to 1 base and at J to 7 bases, leaving 10 bases not matched to a gene. The CDR3 consists of 16 residues. The germline V gene has CDR1 SGHTA and CDR2 FQGNSA. CDR3 in DNA: TGTGCCAGCAGCTTAGACCTCGGACAGGGGTTATTTGGCTACACCTTC. It specifies CASSLDLGQGLFGYTF.

This rearrangement joins TRBV4-3 to TRBJ2-7, with D possibly being TRBD2 (6 bases). The CDR3 totals 14 residues. Trimming took off 3 bases at V and 6 bases at J, with 15 bases between the two ends. Per germline, CDR1 LGHNA and CDR2 YSLEER. For the CDR3, the DNA is TGCGCCAGCAGCCACTCTGAAGGGGAGGCCGAGCAGTACTTC. Its protein product is CASSHSEGEAEQYF.

This sequence joins TRBV27 and TRBJ2-1, with TRBD2 matching 8 bases. The CDR3 spans 19 residues. After removal of 2 bases from V and 0 bases from J, the junction contained 12 bases not matched to a gene. Germline lookup yields CDR1 MNHEY and CDR2 SMNVEV (reference sequence). This CDR3 is CASSLEAGGRFSSYNEQFF. The CDR3 region has the DNA TGTGCCAGCAGTTTAGAGGCGGGGGGCCGTTTCAGCTCCTACAATGAGCAGTTCTTC.

The chain carries TRBV18 and TRBJ2-5; D is perhaps TRBD2 (6 bases). V was clipped by 6 bases and J by 7 bases, with 18 bases between them. The CDR3 totals 14 residues. Per germline, CDR1 KGHSH and CDR2 LQKENI. CDR3 sequence: CASSPGTLGGTQYF. The CDR3 DNA reads TGTGCCAGCTCCCCCGGGACTCTCGGCGGGACCCAGTACTTC.

This clone was recorded only once. The chain has TRBV18 and TRBJ1-3; weak D call: TRBD1 (6 bases). Trimming shortened V by 5 bases and J by 0 bases, and 14 bases separated the two germline ends. Germline V gives CDR1 KGHSH, CDR2 LQKENI. The CDR3 is made up of 16 amino acids. The CDR3 reads CASSIPRGASGNTIYF. CDR3 sequence (DNA): TGTGCCAGCTCAATTCCACGGGGGGCCTCTGGAAACACCATATATTTT.